The T cell receptor (beta chain) described here comes from a study of Graves' ophthalmopathy and Graves' hyperthyroidism. Study observations and caveats: With a specificity of around 76% and a sensitivity of around 70%, the model predicted ophthalmopathy progression.

This clonotype was observed a few times. What it binds is unknown. The V gene's germline CDR1 is SGHRS and CDR2 YFSETQ. The CDR3 is 15 residues long. V shed 3 bases and J shed 5 bases, with 17 bases lying between them. The study recruited hyperthyroidism patients aged 18 to 65 who were newly diagnosed, under 2 months' duration. Orbital computed tomography and thyroid ultrasound, along with TRAb, serum thyroxine and clinical symptoms, underpinned diagnosis. RNA served as the template for amplifying TCR beta CDR3 regions. HTBI-primed RT-PCR formed the first round, and a multiplex PCR formed the second. One entry per CDR3 protein, called by TCRdb with MiXCR from the multiplex PCR reads. The profile shows about 1.1 million distinct CDR3 sequences, less than 45% of them singletons.

Sample: peripheral blood or thyroid tissue (not recorded which). V usage is TRBV5-1 and J usage is TRBJ1-1, with D tentatively TRBD1 (5 bases). This clonotype was obtained from an adult man with Graves' hyperthyroidism. The CDR3 sequence: CASSSAGRGWTEAFF. CDR3 nucleotides: TGCGCCAGCAGCTCCGCCGGCCGGGGGTGGACTGAAGCTTTCTTT.